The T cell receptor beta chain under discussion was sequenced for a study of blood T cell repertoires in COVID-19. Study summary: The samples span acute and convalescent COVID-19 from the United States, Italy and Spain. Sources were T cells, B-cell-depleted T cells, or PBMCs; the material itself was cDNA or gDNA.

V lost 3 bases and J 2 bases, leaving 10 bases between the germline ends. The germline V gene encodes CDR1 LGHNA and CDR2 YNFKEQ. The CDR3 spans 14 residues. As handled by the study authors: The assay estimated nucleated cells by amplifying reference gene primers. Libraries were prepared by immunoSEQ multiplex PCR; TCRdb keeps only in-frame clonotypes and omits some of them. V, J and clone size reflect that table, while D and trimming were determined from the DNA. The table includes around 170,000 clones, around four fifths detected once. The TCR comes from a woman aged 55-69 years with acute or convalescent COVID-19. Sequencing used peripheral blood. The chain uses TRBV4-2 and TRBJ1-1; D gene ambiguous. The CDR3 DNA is TGTGCCAGCAGCCAGCCGGGATCTAACACTGAAGCTTTCTTT. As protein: CASSQPGSNTEAFF.